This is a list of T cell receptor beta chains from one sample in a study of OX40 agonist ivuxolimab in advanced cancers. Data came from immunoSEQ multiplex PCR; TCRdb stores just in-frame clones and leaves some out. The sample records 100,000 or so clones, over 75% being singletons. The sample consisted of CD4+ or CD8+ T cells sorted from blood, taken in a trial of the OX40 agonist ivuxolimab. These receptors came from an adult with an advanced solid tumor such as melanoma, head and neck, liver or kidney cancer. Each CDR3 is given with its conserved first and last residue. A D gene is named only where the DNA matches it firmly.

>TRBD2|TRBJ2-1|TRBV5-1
CASRQAGGSYNEQFF
TGCGCCAGCAGACAAGCGGGAGGCTCCTACAATGAGCAGTTCTTC
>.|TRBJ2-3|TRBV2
CACGISTDTQYF
TGTGCTTGTGGGATTAGCACAGATACGCAGTATTTT
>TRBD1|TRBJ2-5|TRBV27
CASREGQGTETQYF
TGTGCCAGCAGGGAGGGACAGGGCACCGAGACCCAGTACTTC
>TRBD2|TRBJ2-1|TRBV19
CASSIGSGSMHEQFF
TGTGCCAGTAGTATTGGTAGCGGGAGTATGCATGAGCAGTTCTTC
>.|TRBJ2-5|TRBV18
CASSPPTRYQETQYF
TGTGCCAGCTCACCACCGACACGGTACCAAGAGACCCAGTACTTC
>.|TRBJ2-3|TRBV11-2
CASSSGRWTTDTQYF
TGTGCCAGCAGCTCGGGACGGTGGACCACAGATACGCAGTATTTT
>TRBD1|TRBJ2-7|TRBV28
CASRRTGSWDEQYF
TGTGCCAGCAGACGGACAGGGTCCTGGGACGAGCAGTACTTC
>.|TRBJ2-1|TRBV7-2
CASSLFGGPYNEQFF
TGTGCCAGCAGCTTATTTGGGGGCCCCTACAATGAGCAGTTCTTC
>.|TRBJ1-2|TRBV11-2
CASSLALSRTNYGYTF
TGTGCCAGCAGCTTAGCCCTTAGCAGGACTAACTATGGCTACACCTTC
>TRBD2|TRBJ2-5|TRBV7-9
CASSLRAGGIQETQYF
TGTGCCAGCAGCTTGCGAGCGGGAGGGATTCAAGAGACCCAGTACTTC
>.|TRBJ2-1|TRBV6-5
CASSYYRGGEQFF
TGTGCCAGCAGTTACTACAGGGGGGGGGAGCAGTTCTTC
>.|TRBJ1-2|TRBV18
CASSPRSGQGYGYTF
TGTGCCAGCTCACCAAGGAGCGGCCAGGGCTATGGCTACACCTTC
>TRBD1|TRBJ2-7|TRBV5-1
CASSYRDRGNEQYF
TGCGCCAGCAGCTACCGGGACAGGGGGAACGAGCAGTACTTC
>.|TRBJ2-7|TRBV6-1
CASSELGRTYEQYF
TGTGCCAGCAGTGAATTGGGACGAACCTACGAGCAGTACTTC
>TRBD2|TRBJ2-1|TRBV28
CASSTTGTRSNEQFF
TGTGCCAGCAGTACGACCGGGACTAGGTCCAATGAGCAGTTCTTC
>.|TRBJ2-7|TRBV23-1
CASSRRGLPQAYEQYF
TGCGCCAGCAGTCGGCGGGGACTCCCCCAGGCCTACGAGCAGTACTTC
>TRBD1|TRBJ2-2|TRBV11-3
CASSLGQGAATGELFF
TGTGCCAGCAGCTTAGGACAGGGGGCGGCCACCGGGGAGCTGTTTTTT
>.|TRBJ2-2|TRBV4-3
CASSQDLLGGAGELFF
TGCGCCAGCAGCCAAGATCTGTTAGGGGGTGCCGGGGAGCTGTTTTTT
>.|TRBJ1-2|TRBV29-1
CSVPITSLAMSRNYGYTF
TGCAGCGTCCCTATTACGAGCCTGGCTATGTCAAGGAACTATGGCTACACCTTC
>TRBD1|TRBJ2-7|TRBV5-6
CASSSGQGVNEQYF
TGTGCCAGCAGCTCGGGACAGGGGGTCAACGAGCAGTACTTC
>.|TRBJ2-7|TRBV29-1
CSVEGYSSGEQYF
TGCAGCGTGGAGGGGTACAGCAGCGGAGAGCAGTACTTC
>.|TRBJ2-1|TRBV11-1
CASSLSANRYNEQFF
TGTGCCAGCAGCTTATCAGCCAACCGATACAATGAGCAGTTCTTC
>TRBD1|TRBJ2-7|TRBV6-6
CASTRTGGSYEQYF
TGTGCCAGCACAAGGACAGGGGGCAGCTACGAGCAGTACTTC
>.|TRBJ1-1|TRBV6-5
CASSYGRNTEAFF
TGTGCCAGCAGTTACGGCAGGAACACTGAAGCTTTCTTT
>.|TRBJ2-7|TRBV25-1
CASIDGGDPAREQYF
TGTGCCAGCATCGACGGTGGGGACCCAGCCAGGGAGCAGTACTTC
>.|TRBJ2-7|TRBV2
CASSRQEYEQYF
TGTGCCAGCAGCAGACAGGAGTACGAGCAGTACTTC
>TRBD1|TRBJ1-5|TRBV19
CASISDRRAGQPQHF
TGTGCCAGTATTTCGGACAGGAGGGCTGGTCAGCCCCAGCATTTT
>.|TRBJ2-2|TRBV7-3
CASKLPNTGELFF
TGTGCCAGCAAACTACCCAACACCGGGGAGCTGTTTTTT